Below are 25 T cell receptor beta chains sequenced from a single sample in a study of T cells of healthy individuals. Using its own MiXCR run on the 5' RACE reads, TCRdb lists one record per CDR3 protein. The sample has 100,000 or so distinct CDR3 sequences, roughly a sixth seen once. The receptor source for this set is a human donor in good health.

This clonotype has at least ten counts. V is TRBV29-1 and J is TRBJ2-5, with D unclear. CDR1 and CDR2 from the germline V gene are SQVTM and ANQGSEA. CDR3 length: 12 residues. With 4 bases removed from V and 2 bases from J, the gap between germline ends came to 8 bases. CDR3 loop: CSVAAAQETQYF. CDR3 DNA: TGCAGCGTTGCGGCAGCTCAAGAGACCCAGTACTTC.

V and J are TRBV18 and TRBJ1-2, with 7 bases lining up with TRBD1. The germline gives CDR1 KGHSH, CDR2 LQKENI. V dropped 6 bases and J dropped 0; count of bases not matched to a gene: 10. The CDR3 consists of 16 residues. The chain's CDR3 is CASSRVTQGSNYGYTF. CDR3 DNA: TGTGCCAGCTCGCGAGTTACACAGGGGTCTAACTATGGCTACACCTTC.

This clonotype was observed a handful of times. The DNA of the CDR3 is TGCAGTGGAAGGGGGCTCAGAACCTACGAGCAGTACTTC. Translating gives CSGRGLRTYEQYF. The V and J genes are TRBV20-1 and TRBJ2-7, with 7 positions matching TRBD1. The length of the CDR3 is 13 residues. Losses at the gene ends were 7 bases for V and 2 bases for J; bases not matched to a gene: 8. The germline V gene has CDR1 DFQATT and CDR2 SNEGSKA (reference sequence).

The rearrangement links TRBV4-1 to TRBJ2-5; 10 nucleotides align to TRBD2. In germline, CDR1 is MGHRA, CDR2 YSYEKL. With 4 bases clipped from V and 3 bases from J, the junction kept 8 bases outside the gene matches. The CDR3 is made up of 16 amino acids. CDR3 bases: TGCGCCAGCAGCCTAACAGCGGGGGGGCACAAAGAGACCCAGTACTTC. Amino acid sequence: CASSLTAGGHKETQYF.

A few counts support this clonotype. This chain joins TRBV20-1 and TRBJ2-7, with 7 bases that match TRBD2. The CDR3 contains 14 residues. V gave up 6 bases and J gave up 3 bases; unmatched junction bases: 11. Per the germline V gene, CDR1 is DFQATT and CDR2 is SNEGSKA (reference sequence). The CDR3 spells CSAHLAGRVYEQYF. The DNA for the CDR3 is TGCAGTGCACATTTAGCGGGTCGCGTCTACGAGCAGTACTTC.

This clonotype occurred a few times. The chain employs TRBV9 and TRBJ2-7; TRBD1 matches at 7 bases. Trimming cost V 3 bases and J 3 bases; bases outside gene matches: 15. Germline V gene sequence: CDR1 SGDLS, CDR2 YYNGEE. CDR3 length: 17 residues. This CDR3 reads CASSGNRGSAALYEQYF. CDR3 nucleotides: TGTGCCAGCAGCGGAAACAGGGGATCCGCGGCCCTCTACGAGCAGTACTTC.

The J gene is TRBJ2-7, the V gene TRBV4-3; 10 bases agree with TRBD1. There are 17 residues in the CDR3. Per germline, CDR1 LGHNA and CDR2 YSLEER. After removal of 2 bases from V and 5 bases from J, the junction contained 12 bases not matched to a gene. The CDR3: CASSQFRSGQGTHEQYF. In DNA form, the CDR3 reads TGCGCCAGCAGCCAATTCAGATCGGGACAGGGGACCCACGAGCAGTACTTC.

This clonotype occurred many times. This rearrangement joins TRBV20-1 to TRBJ1-5; D perhaps matches TRBD1 (5 bases). The CDR3 extends over 14 amino acids. CDR1 DFQATT and CDR2 SNEGSKA come from the germline V gene (reference sequence). The V and J ends lost 4 bases and 3 bases respectively, with 13 bases between them. CDR3 loop: CSATKGDPNQPQHF. CDR3 DNA: TGCAGTGCTACAAAAGGGGATCCCAATCAGCCCCAGCATTTT.

This clonotype showed up just a few times. The chain has TRBV7-9 and TRBJ2-7; the match to TRBD1 covers 9 bases. This CDR3 is 15 amino acids long. V lost 5 bases, J lost 1 base, and 6 bases stayed unmatched. The germline V gene has CDR1 SEHNR and CDR2 FQNEAQ (reference sequence). CDR3 in amino acids: CASSPDRGKSYEQYF. In nucleotides, the CDR3 is TGTGCCAGCAGCCCCGACAGGGGGAAATCCTACGAGCAGTACTTC.

The CDR3 reads CARPGQGIPNYGYTF. CDR3 sequence (DNA): TGTGCCCGACCGGGACAGGGGATCCCTAACTATGGCTACACCTTC. V usage is TRBV6-9 and J usage is TRBJ1-2; 10 positions match TRBD1. CDR1 is MNHGY, CDR2 SVAAGI, per germline. The CDR3 has 15 amino acids. After removal of 11 bases from V and 0 bases from J, the junction contained 9 bases not matched to a gene.

This clonotype was counted a few times. The chain has TRBV20-1 and TRBJ2-6; D gene ambiguous. This CDR3 region has 15 residues. CDR1 DFQATT and CDR2 SNEGSKA come from the germline V gene (reference sequence). V lost 1 base and J lost 4, with 11 bases in between. The CDR3 nucleotides are TGCAGTGCTAGAGGACCCCTGGGGGGGGCCAACGTCCTGACTTTC. Its protein is CSARGPLGGANVLTF.

This clonotype appeared many times. The V and J genes are TRBV2 and TRBJ1-5, with TRBD1 identical over 9 bases. Trimming cost V 3 bases and J 7 bases; bases outside gene matches: 4. The length of the CDR3 is 14 residues. CDR1 and CDR2 from the germline V gene are SNHLY and FYNNEI. The CDR3 region has the DNA TGTGCCAGCAGTGAGGGACAGGGCGAGCAGCCCCAGCATTTT. This gives the protein CASSEGQGEQPQHF. The full variable domain, in which reference TRBV2 and TRBJ1-5 provide the parts outside the CDR3, is EPEVTQTPSHQVTQMGQEVILRCVPISNHLYFYWYRQILGQKVEFLVSFYNNEISEKSEIFDDQFSVERPDGSNFTLKIRSTKLEDSAMYFCASSEGQGEQPQHFGDGTRLSIL.

This clonotype was recorded many times. The chain carries TRBV20-1 and TRBJ1-5; 8 nucleotides match TRBD1. CDR1 is DFQATT, CDR2 SNEGSKA, per germline (reference sequence). The CDR3 extends over 14 amino acids. V dropped 6 bases and J dropped 3; count of bases not matched to a gene: 7. The CDR3: CSATAGGNNQPQHF. DNA for the CDR3: TGCAGTGCCACGGCAGGGGGCAACAATCAGCCCCAGCATTTT.

This clonotype was found a few times. The chain combines TRBV20-1 with TRBJ2-3, with 9 nucleotides matching TRBD1. V lost 5 bases to trimming and J lost 3 bases; unmatched junction nucleotides: 6. CDR3 size: 14 residues. Germline lookup yields CDR1 DFQATT and CDR2 SNEGSKA (reference sequence). The CDR3 DNA reads as TGCAGTGCTTGGACCGGGACAGGGACAGATACGCAGTATTTT. It encodes CSAWTGTGTDTQYF.

CDR3 sequence (DNA): TGCAGTGCTAGAGATCGGACAGGCGACGGCTACACCTTC. This encodes CSARDRTGDGYTF. The chain carries TRBV20-1 and TRBJ1-2, with 7 bases that match TRBD1. With V trimmed by 0 bases and J by 8 bases, 6 bases remained unmatched. The CDR3 runs 13 residues. Per the germline V gene, CDR1 is DFQATT and CDR2 is SNEGSKA (reference sequence).

This chain uses TRBV7-3 with TRBJ1-2, with 12 bases that match TRBD1. Germline V gene sequence: CDR1 SGHTA, CDR2 FQGTGA. J was trimmed by 3 bases and V by 3 bases; bases with no gene match: 5. The CDR3 consists of 16 residues. For the CDR3, the DNA is TGTGCCAGCAGCTTGGGGGACAGGGGGCATGACTATGGCTACACCTTC. Its protein is CASSLGDRGHDYGYTF.

This clonotype was observed a few times. The chain links TRBV6-6 to TRBJ1-5, with D possibly being TRBD1 (5 bases). This CDR3 region has 18 residues. Trimming removed 0 bases from V and 0 bases from J, with 15 bases in between. CDR1 and CDR2 (germline): MNHNY, SVGAGI (reference sequence). The CDR3 DNA reads as TGTGCCAGCAGTTACTCCCTAGGGGTAGGAGATAGCAATCAGCCCCAGCATTTT. It translates to CASSYSLGVGDSNQPQHF.

This clonotype was found a few times. The chain uses TRBV2 and TRBJ2-5, with a possible D match to TRBD1 (6 bases). The CDR3 length is 12 residues. CDR1 and CDR2 from the germline V gene are SNHLY and FYNNEI. V was trimmed by 5 bases and J by 4 bases, leaving 8 bases between them. The CDR3 DNA follows: TGTGCCAGCAGTACAGGGTCAGAGACCCAGTACTTC. Its translation is CASSTGSETQYF. Supplemented by reference TRBV2 and TRBJ2-5, the full variable domain reads EPEVTQTPSHQVTQMGQEVILRCVPISNHLYFYWYRQILGQKVEFLVSFYNNEISEKSEIFDDQFSVERPDGSNFTLKIRSTKLEDSAMYFCASSTGSETQYFGPGTRLLVL.

This clonotype occurred a few times. The J gene is TRBJ1-2, the V gene TRBV7-9; 10 nucleotides match TRBD1. Germline V gene data show CDR1 as SEHNR and CDR2 as FQNEAQ (reference sequence). The CDR3 is made up of 16 amino acids. With V trimmed by 1 base and J by 9 bases, 11 bases remained unmatched. The CDR3 DNA follows: TGTGCCAGCAGCTTAGTTGTCGGGACAGGGGTCCCAAGCTACACCTTC. Translating it yields CASSLVVGTGVPSYTF.

In this sample, this clonotype turned up a few times. The chain's CDR3 is CASSLTGARGDTQYF. Written as DNA, the CDR3 is TGTGCCAGCAGCCTCACGGGGGCGCGCGGAGATACGCAGTATTTT. The chain recombines TRBV7-2 with TRBJ2-3; D might be TRBD1 or TRBD2, each matching 6 bases. Germline V lookup: CDR1 SGHTA, CDR2 FQGNSA. This CDR3 contains 15 residues. V lost 5 bases to trimming and J lost 5 bases, with 17 bases between them.

This clonotype was counted a few times. This chain joins TRBV9 and TRBJ2-2; weak D call: TRBD2 (7 bases). The CDR3 contains 17 residues. Per germline, CDR1 SGDLS and CDR2 YYNGEE. V lost 1 base and J lost 4, with 17 bases in between. For the CDR3, the DNA is TGTGCCAGCAGCGTACTAGGGGGGGGCCAAGGCACCGGGGAGCTGTTTTTT. This encodes CASSVLGGGQGTGELFF. Full variable domain (rest looked up from reference TRBV9 and TRBJ2-2): DSGVTQTPKHLITATGQRVTLRCSPRSGDLSVYWYQQSLDQGLQFLIQYYNGEERAKGNILERFSAQQFPDLHSELNLSSLELGDSALYFCASSVLGGGQGTGELFFGEGSRLTVL.

The V call is TRBV6-5, the J call TRBJ1-6; D unclear. The CDR3 runs to 14 residues. Trimming removed 5 bases at V and 0 bases at J, with 5 bases between. The germline V gene encodes CDR1 MNHEY and CDR2 SVGAGI. The CDR3 spells CASSRSSYNSPLHF. The CDR3 DNA follows: TGTGCCAGCAGTCGTTCCTCCTATAATTCACCCCTCCACTTT.

This rearrangement joins TRBV24-1 to TRBJ2-2; 9 nucleotides line up with TRBD2. J was trimmed by 9 bases and V by 4 bases; bases with no gene match: 8. CDR1 KGHDR and CDR2 SFDVKD come from the germline V gene. The CDR3 has 15 amino acids. CDR3 region: CATSETTSGRRELFF. The CDR3 coding sequence is TGTGCCACCAGTGAAACGACTAGCGGTCGACGGGAGCTGTTTTTT.

This chain links TRBV11-1 with TRBJ1-2, with D maybe TRBD1 (5 bases). Trimming removed 6 bases at V and 7 bases at J, with 15 bases between. Germline-derived CDR1 and CDR2 are SGHAT and FQDESV (reference sequence). This CDR3 is 13 amino acids long. The CDR3 DNA reads as TGTGCCAGCAGAGGGACGGGCTTCAGTGGCTACACCTTC. Amino acids: CASRGTGFSGYTF.

The V call is TRBV30, the J call TRBJ2-1; 7 bases align to TRBD1. This CDR3 has 15 residues. J was trimmed by 2 bases and V by 0 bases; bases with no gene match: 4. Germline V gene data show CDR1 as GTSNPN and CDR2 as SVGIG (reference sequence). Here the CDR3 reads CAWSVLGGTYNEQFF. The CDR3 coding sequence is TGTGCCTGGAGTGTACTAGGGGGCACCTACAATGAGCAGTTCTTC.